This T cell receptor beta chain was sequenced in a study of T cells after yellow fever vaccination. Study details: SMART-Seq v4 Ultra Low Input prepared libraries from low-cell fractions.

V lost 4 bases and J lost 9, with 14 bases in between. The germline V gene encodes CDR1 SGHKS and CDR2 YYEKEE (reference sequence). CDR3 size: 14 residues. TCRdb re-called the 5' RACE reads through MiXCR, storing one row per CDR3 protein. The data hold over 200,000 distinct CDR3 sequences, with roughly 6.3% observed a single time. Sample: CD4+ T cells sorted from PBMCs, taken on the day of the yellow fever booster vaccination. V is TRBV5-5 and J is TRBJ1-6; possibly TRBD1 for D (6 bases). This receptor was obtained from a man between 25 and 39 years old who received the YFV17D yellow fever vaccine. This CDR3 is CASSVDSYASPLHF. In DNA form, the CDR3 reads TGTGCCAGCAGCGTGGACAGTTACGCTTCACCCCTCCACTTT.